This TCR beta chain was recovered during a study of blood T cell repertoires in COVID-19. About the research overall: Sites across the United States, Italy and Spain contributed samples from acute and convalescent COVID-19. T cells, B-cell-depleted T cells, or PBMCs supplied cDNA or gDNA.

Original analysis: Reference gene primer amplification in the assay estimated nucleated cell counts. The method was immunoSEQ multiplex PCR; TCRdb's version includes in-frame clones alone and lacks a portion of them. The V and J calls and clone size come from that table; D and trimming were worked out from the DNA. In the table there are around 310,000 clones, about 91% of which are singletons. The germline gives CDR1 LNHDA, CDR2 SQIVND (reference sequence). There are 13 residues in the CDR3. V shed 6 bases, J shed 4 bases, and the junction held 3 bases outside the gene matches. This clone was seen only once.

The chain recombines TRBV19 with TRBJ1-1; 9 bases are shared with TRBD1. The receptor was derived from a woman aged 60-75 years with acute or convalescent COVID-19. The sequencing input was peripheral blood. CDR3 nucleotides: TGTGCCAGTAGCGACAGGGGGACCACTGAAGCTTTCTTT. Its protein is CASSDRGTTEAFF.